The 27 T cell receptor beta chains presented below share a single source sample, sequenced in a study of cytotoxic CD8 clonotypes in ibrutinib-treated CLL. Clones were sequenced by immunoSEQ multiplex PCR, and TCRdb holds only the in-frame ones, with some missing. Of 150,000 or so clones in the sample, about 88% are singletons; the top ten hold 3%. Specimen: PBMCs, collected at disease progression, from a patient treated with ibrutinib. Receptors were obtained from a human donor with chronic lymphocytic leukemia.

This clone has a single count. The rearrangement joins TRBV19 to TRBJ2-7; D unclear. This CDR3 has 15 amino acids. The germline V gene has CDR1 LNHDA and CDR2 SQIVND (reference sequence). V lost 6 bases, J lost 4 bases, and 19 bases lay in between. CDR3 protein: CASRLYHRGGYEQYF. The DNA for the CDR3 is TGTGCCAGTAGATTATACCACAGAGGTGGTTACGAGCAGTACTTC.

This chain links TRBV5-4 with TRBJ1-4; a possible D gene is TRBD1 (5 bases). The CDR3 covers 15 residues. Germline lookup yields CDR1 SGHNT and CDR2 YYREEE (reference sequence). V lost 2 bases and J lost 4, with 12 bases in between. In nucleotides, the CDR3 is TGTGCCAGCAGCTTAAAGGGACGGTATAATGAAAAACTGTTTTTT. Translated, it gives CASSLKGRYNEKLFF.

This clone came up many times. The chain links TRBV7-3 to TRBJ2-3, with TRBD1 as a possible D gene (6 bases). The CDR3 length is 15 residues. Between the trimmed V and J ends, which lost 6 bases and 2 bases, there was a span of 15 bases. Germline lookup yields CDR1 SGHTA and CDR2 FQGTGA. CDR3 loop: CASSSQGLITDTQYF. For the CDR3, the DNA is TGTGCCAGCAGTTCCCAGGGGCTTATCACAGATACGCAGTATTTT.

The gene calls are TRBV7-3 and TRBJ2-2; no definite D call. Trimming shortened V by 5 bases and J by 0 bases, and 7 bases separated the two germline ends. This CDR3 is built from 14 residues. Germline V CDR1 and CDR2: SGHTA, FQGTGA. CDR3 nucleotides: TGTGCCAGCAGCCGAGCAGCGAACACCGGGGAGCTGTTTTTT. Its translation: CASSRAANTGELFF. Filled out from reference TRBV7-3 and TRBJ2-2, the complete variable domain reads GAGVSQTPSNKVTEKGKYVELRCDPISGHTALYWYRQSLGQGPEFLIYFQGTGAADDSGLPNDRFFAVRPEGSVSTLKIQRTERGDSAVYLCASSRAANTGELFFGEGSRLTVL.

This rearrangement joins TRBV30 to TRBJ1-2; tentative D call: TRBD1 (6 bases). The CDR3 is 13 amino acids. Germline CDR1 is GTSNPN and CDR2 is SVGIG (reference sequence). V dropped 3 bases and J dropped 5 bases, with 13 bases sitting between them. The CDR3 spells CAWSPGGPYGYTF. The CDR3 coding sequence is TGTGCCTGGAGCCCGGGGGGCCCATATGGCTACACCTTC.

The genes are TRBV2 and TRBJ2-3, with 7 bases matching TRBD2. V lost 10 bases, J lost 4 bases, and 11 bases stayed unmatched. The CDR3 length is 14 residues. Germline V CDR1 and CDR2: SNHLY, FYNNEI. In DNA, the CDR3 is TGTGCCACCTCTCGCGGGAGAGTTGCAGATACGCAGTATTTT. This translates into CATSRGRVADTQYF. Supplemented by reference TRBV2 and TRBJ2-3, the full variable domain reads EPEVTQTPSHQVTQMGQEVILRCVPISNHLYFYWYRQILGQKVEFLVSFYNNEISEKSEIFDDQFSVERPDGSNFTLKIRSTKLEDSAMYFCATSRGRVADTQYFGPGTRLTVL.

This chain uses TRBV18 with TRBJ1-2, with D possibly matching TRBD1 (5 bases). V dropped 5 bases and J dropped 5 bases, with 12 bases sitting between them. The CDR3 sequence is 13 residues long. From germline, CDR1 is KGHSH and CDR2 LQKENI. DNA for the CDR3: TGTGCCAGCTCAACCGACAGCCGATATGGCTACACCTTC. It specifies CASSTDSRYGYTF.

V is TRBV10-3 and J is TRBJ2-2; TRBD1 aligns across 11 bases. The V gene's germline CDR1 is ENHRY and CDR2 SYGVKD. The CDR3 has 15 residues. J lost 5 bases, V lost 6 bases, and 5 bases had no gene match. This CDR3 is CAISRTGGETGELFF. The CDR3 DNA is TGTGCCATCAGCCGGACAGGGGGCGAAACCGGGGAGCTGTTTTTT.

DNA for the CDR3: TGTGCCTGGAGTCTGTCCTACGAGCAGTACTTC. Protein product: CAWSLSYEQYF. This chain joins TRBV30 and TRBJ2-7; no clear D. Between the trimmed V and J ends, which lost 2 bases and 1 base, there was a span of 3 bases. Germline V gene sequence: CDR1 GTSNPN, CDR2 SVGIG (reference sequence). The CDR3 runs 11 residues.

The CDR3 spells CASSQDILAGTYEQYF. The CDR3 region has the DNA TGTGCCAGCAGCCAAGATATACTAGCGGGGACCTACGAGCAGTACTTC. The genes are TRBV4-2 and TRBJ2-7; the match to TRBD2 covers 10 bases. Germline loops: CDR1 LGHNA, CDR2 YNFKEQ. This CDR3 is built from 16 residues. V was clipped by 0 bases and J by 2 bases; unmatched bases: 4.

The gene calls are TRBV7-2 and TRBJ2-7; maybe TRBD1 (5 bases). This CDR3 is 13 amino acids long. V lost 3 bases, J lost 3 bases, and 9 bases lay in between. The germline gives CDR1 SGHTA, CDR2 FQGNSA. CDR3 sequence reads: CASSLTVIYEQYF. The CDR3 coding sequence is TGTGCCAGCAGCTTGACAGTAATCTACGAGCAGTACTTC.

The chain has TRBV29-1 and TRBJ2-3; 13 nucleotides line up with TRBD2. This CDR3 spans 17 amino acids. The J segment lost 6 bases and the V segment lost 7 bases, leaving 16 bases of the junction unmatched. CDR1 and CDR2 from the germline V gene are SQVTM and ANQGSEA. This CDR3 is CSGLTSGRAVWRDTQYF. As DNA, the CDR3 is TGCAGCGGACTTACTAGCGGGAGGGCCGTCTGGCGTGATACGCAGTATTTT.

V and J are TRBV10-3 and TRBJ2-7, with 7 bases identical to TRBD1. The CDR3 covers 15 residues. The J segment lost 0 bases and the V segment lost 8 bases, leaving 10 bases of the junction unmatched. In germline, CDR1 is ENHRY, CDR2 SYGVKD. As DNA, the CDR3 is TGTGCCATCGGGACAGAAGGCGGTCACTCCTACGAGCAGTACTTC. It yields the protein CAIGTEGGHSYEQYF.

This chain connects TRBV7-9 to TRBJ2-7; 8 positions match TRBD2. Per the germline V gene, CDR1 is SEHNR and CDR2 is FQNEAQ (reference sequence). This CDR3 has 16 amino acids. V shed 1 base and J 0 bases; nucleotides not matched to a gene: 5. The CDR3 sequence is CASSLVAGGHSYEQYF. In DNA form, the CDR3 reads TGTGCCAGCAGCTTAGTTGCGGGAGGCCACTCCTACGAGCAGTACTTC.

This clone was counted only a few times. This chain links TRBV5-1 with TRBJ1-1; weak D call: TRBD1 (5 bases). CDR3 length: 14 residues. Trimming left V 1 base short and J 5 bases short, with 12 bases between. The germline gives CDR1 SGHRS, CDR2 YFSETQ. This CDR3 reads CASSLPFGGTEAFF. CDR3 bases: TGCGCCAGCAGCTTGCCTTTCGGGGGAACTGAAGCTTTCTTT. The whole variable domain, remainder taken from reference TRBV5-1 and TRBJ1-1, is KAGVTQTPRYLIKTRGQQVTLSCSPISGHRSVSWYQQTPGQGLQFLFEYFSETQRNKGNFPGRFSGRQFSNSRSEMNVSTLELGDSALYLCASSLPFGGTEAFFGQGTRLTVV.

The CDR3 protein is CASCTLRRNAEKAFF. CDR3 bases: TGTGCCAGTTGTACTTTGAGGCGGAATGCTGAAAAAGCTTTCTTT. The J gene is TRBJ1-1, the V gene TRBV19; D remains unclear. This CDR3 contains 15 residues. The germline V and J ends were trimmed by 8 bases and 9 bases, with 25 bases remaining between them. Germline assignment: CDR1 LNHDA and CDR2 SQIVND (reference sequence).

The V gene is TRBV30, the J gene TRBJ1-1, with D uncertain. The CDR3 covers 13 residues. CDR1 and CDR2 from the germline V gene are GTSNPN and SVGIG (reference sequence). V shed 0 bases and J shed 1 base, with 6 bases lying between them. This chain's CDR3 is CAWSVLPNTEAFF. CDR3 nucleotide sequence: TGTGCCTGGAGTGTACTCCCGAACACTGAAGCTTTCTTT.

The CDR3 DNA reads TGTGCCAGCAGCTTAACAGGGAGGTGGGGCAATCAGCCCCAGCATTTT. It encodes CASSLTGRWGNQPQHF. The chain is built from TRBV5-6 and TRBJ1-5, with D possibly being TRBD1 (6 bases). The CDR3 is 16 amino acids. The V gene's germline CDR1 is SGHDT and CDR2 YYEEEE. V was trimmed by 2 bases and J by 2 bases, leaving 14 bases between them.

The rearrangement joins TRBV7-2 to TRBJ2-1; 7 bases fit TRBD2. V lost 1 base to trimming and J lost 9 bases; unmatched junction nucleotides: 6. Germline CDR1 reads SGHTA; CDR2 reads FQGNSA. The length of the CDR3 is 14 residues. The CDR3 region has the DNA TGTGCCAGCAGCTTAGGCGGGAGCGTTGTTGAGCAGTTCTTC. Protein: CASSLGGSVVEQFF.

This chain connects TRBV2 to TRBJ2-3, with D unclear. Germline V CDR1 and CDR2: SNHLY, FYNNEI. The V gene lost 7 bases and the J gene lost 0 bases, with 8 bases spanning the gap. This CDR3 region has 13 residues. The CDR3 region has the DNA TGTGCCAGCACACAGTCTAGCACAGATACGCAGTATTTT. Translated: CASTQSSTDTQYF.

V usage is TRBV18 and J usage is TRBJ2-3, with 12 bases lining up with TRBD1. Trimming removed 5 bases from V and 4 bases from J; junction bases left unmatched: 4. The CDR3 consists of 15 residues. Germline V gene data show CDR1 as KGHSH and CDR2 as LQKENI. CDR3 in amino acids: CASSTRDRGPDTQYF. CDR3 nucleotides: TGTGCCAGCTCAACCCGGGACAGGGGGCCAGATACGCAGTATTTT.

The chain carries TRBV10-2 and TRBJ2-5; D could derive from TRBD1 or TRBD2 (5 bases each). The V gene's germline CDR1 is WSHSY and CDR2 SAAADI. Trimming shortened V by 4 bases and J by 4 bases, and 13 bases separated the two germline ends. This CDR3 has 14 residues. CDR3 amino acids: CASSGGGRGETQYF. The CDR3 nucleotides are TGCGCCAGCAGTGGTGGGGGACGGGGAGAGACCCAGTACTTC.

Details on this clone: Other DNA sequences in the same sample also yield this CDR3. The V gene is TRBV5-1, the J gene TRBJ2-3; no reliable D call. In germline, CDR1 is SGHRS, CDR2 YFSETQ. This CDR3 is 13 amino acids long. Trimming took off 0 bases at V and 3 bases at J, with 5 bases between the two ends. CDR3 in amino acids: CASSLDDTDTQYF. The CDR3 DNA sequence: TGCGCCAGCAGCTTGGACGATACAGATACGCAGTATTTT.

The sample holds one count of this clone. V gene TRBV7-2 combines with J gene TRBJ2-7, with 12 positions matching TRBD1. CDR1 is SGHTA and CDR2 is FQGNSA in the germline V gene. The CDR3 contains 15 residues. J lost 7 bases, V lost 2 bases, and 6 bases had no gene match. Here the CDR3 reads CASSLRPGQGAEQYF. The CDR3 nucleotides read TGTGCCAGCAGCTTAAGACCGGGACAGGGGGCTGAGCAGTACTTC.

V gene TRBV6-5 combines with J gene TRBJ2-1; D may be TRBD1 (6 bases). The germline CDR1 and CDR2 sequences are MNHEY and SVGAGI. The ends were cut back, 6 bases at V and 4 bases at J, with 16 bases in the middle. CDR3 length: 15 amino acids. DNA for the CDR3: TGTGCCAGCAGGTGGGATAAGGGGGTTTACAATGAGCAGTTCTTC. Translating gives CASRWDKGVYNEQFF.

V usage is TRBV4-1 and J usage is TRBJ2-5, with TRBD2 matching 8 bases. The CDR3 is 14 amino acids. The V segment lost 4 bases and the J segment 3 bases; nucleotides outside the gene matches: 4. CDR1 is MGHRA and CDR2 is YSYEKL in the germline V gene. CDR3 nucleotides: TGCGCCAGCAGCCCGTTAGCGGGAAAAGAGACCCAGTACTTC. Protein sequence: CASSPLAGKETQYF.

This clone was seen just once. This chain joins TRBV14 and TRBJ2-2; maybe TRBD1 (5 bases). Germline CDR1 reads SGHDN; CDR2 reads FVKESK. CDR3 length: 16 residues. Deletions cut 1 base from V and 1 base from J, with 10 bases between. CDR3 bases: TGTGCCAGCAGCCAAGTTACAGGAAGGAACACCGGGGAGCTGTTTTTT. It codes for CASSQVTGRNTGELFF.